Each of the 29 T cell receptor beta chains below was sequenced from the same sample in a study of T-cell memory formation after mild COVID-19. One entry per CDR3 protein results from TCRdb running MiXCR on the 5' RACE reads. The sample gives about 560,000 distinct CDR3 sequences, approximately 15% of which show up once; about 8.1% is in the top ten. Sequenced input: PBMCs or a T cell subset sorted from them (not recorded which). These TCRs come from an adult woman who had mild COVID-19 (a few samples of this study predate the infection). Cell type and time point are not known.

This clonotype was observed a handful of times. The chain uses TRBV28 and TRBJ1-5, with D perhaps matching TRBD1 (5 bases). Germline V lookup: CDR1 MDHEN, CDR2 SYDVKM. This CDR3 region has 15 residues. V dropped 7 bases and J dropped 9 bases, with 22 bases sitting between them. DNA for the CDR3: TGTGCCAGCACCGACCCGACAGAGGCTTTTTCGCCCCAGCATTTT. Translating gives CASTDPTEAFSPQHF.

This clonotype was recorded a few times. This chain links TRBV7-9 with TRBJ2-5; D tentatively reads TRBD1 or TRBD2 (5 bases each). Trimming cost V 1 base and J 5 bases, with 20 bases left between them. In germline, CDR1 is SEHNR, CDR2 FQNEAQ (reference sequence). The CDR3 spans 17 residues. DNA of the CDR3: TGTGCCAGCAGCTTAGGGTCCGGGACCCCCACAAGGGAGACCCAGTACTTC. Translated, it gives CASSLGSGTPTRETQYF. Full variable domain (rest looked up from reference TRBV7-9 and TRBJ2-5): DTGVSQNPRHKITKRGQNVTFRCDPISEHNRLYWYRQTLGQGPEFLTYFQNEAQLEKSRLLSDRFSAERPKGSFSTLEIQRTEQGDSAMYLCASSLGSGTPTRETQYFGPGTRLLVL.

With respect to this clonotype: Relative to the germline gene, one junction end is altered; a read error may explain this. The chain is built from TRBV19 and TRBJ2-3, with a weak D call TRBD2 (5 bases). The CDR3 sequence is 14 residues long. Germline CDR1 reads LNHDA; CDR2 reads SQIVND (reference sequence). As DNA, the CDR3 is TGTGCCAGCAGTAGTCTGGTTAGCGCAGATACGCAGTATTTT. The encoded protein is CASSSLVSADTQYF. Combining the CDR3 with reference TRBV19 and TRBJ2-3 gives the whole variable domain DGGITQSPKYLFRKEGQNVTLSCEQNLNHDAMYWYRQDPGQGLRLIYYSQIVNDFQKGDIAEGYSVSREKKESFPLTVTSAQKNPTAFYLCASSSLVSADTQYFGPGTRLTVL.

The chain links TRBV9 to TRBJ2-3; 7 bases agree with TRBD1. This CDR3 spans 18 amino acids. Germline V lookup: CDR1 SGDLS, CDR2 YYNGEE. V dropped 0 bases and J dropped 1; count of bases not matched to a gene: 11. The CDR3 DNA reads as TGTGCCAGCAGCGTAGGATGGTCAGGGGGTAGTGGCACAGATACGCAGTATTTT. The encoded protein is CASSVGWSGGSGTDTQYF.

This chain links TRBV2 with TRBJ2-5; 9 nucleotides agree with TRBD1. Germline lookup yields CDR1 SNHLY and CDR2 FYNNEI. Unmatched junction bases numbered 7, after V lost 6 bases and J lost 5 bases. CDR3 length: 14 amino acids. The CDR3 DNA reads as TGTGCCAGCAGGCCGGGACAGGGTTGGGAGACCCAGTACTTC. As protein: CASRPGQGWETQYF.

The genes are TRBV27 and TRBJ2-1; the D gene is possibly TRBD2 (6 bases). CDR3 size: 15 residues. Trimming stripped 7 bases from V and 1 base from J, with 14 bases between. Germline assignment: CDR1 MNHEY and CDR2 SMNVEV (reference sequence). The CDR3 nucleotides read TGTGCCAGCACCCTCTGGGGGGAGTCCTACAATGAGCAGTTCTTC. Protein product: CASTLWGESYNEQFF.

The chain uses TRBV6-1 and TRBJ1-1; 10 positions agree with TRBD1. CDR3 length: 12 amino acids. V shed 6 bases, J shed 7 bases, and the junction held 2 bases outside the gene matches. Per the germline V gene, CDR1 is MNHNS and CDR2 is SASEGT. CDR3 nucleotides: TGTGCCAGCAGAGGACAGGGGGATGAAGCTTTCTTT. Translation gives CASRGQGDEAFF.

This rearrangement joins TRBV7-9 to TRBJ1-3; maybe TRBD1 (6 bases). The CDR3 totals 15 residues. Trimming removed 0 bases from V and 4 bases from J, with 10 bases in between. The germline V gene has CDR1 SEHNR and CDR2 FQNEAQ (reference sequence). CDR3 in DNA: TGTGCCAGCAGCTTAGCGTCGGGGGCGGGAAACACCATATATTTT. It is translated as CASSLASGAGNTIYF.

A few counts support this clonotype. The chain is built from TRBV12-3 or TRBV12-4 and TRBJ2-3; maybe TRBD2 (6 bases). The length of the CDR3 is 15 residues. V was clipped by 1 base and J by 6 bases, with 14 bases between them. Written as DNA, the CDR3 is TGTGCCAGCAGTTTAGTGGGGGGTTCATTGGATACGCAGTATTTT. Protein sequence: CASSLVGGSLDTQYF.

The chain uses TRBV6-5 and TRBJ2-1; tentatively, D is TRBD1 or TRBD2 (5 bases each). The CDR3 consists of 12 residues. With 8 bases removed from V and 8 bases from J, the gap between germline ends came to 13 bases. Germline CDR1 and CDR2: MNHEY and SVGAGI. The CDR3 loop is CASRDRGDEQFF. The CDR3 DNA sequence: TGTGCCAGCCGGGACCGTGGGGATGAGCAGTTCTTC.

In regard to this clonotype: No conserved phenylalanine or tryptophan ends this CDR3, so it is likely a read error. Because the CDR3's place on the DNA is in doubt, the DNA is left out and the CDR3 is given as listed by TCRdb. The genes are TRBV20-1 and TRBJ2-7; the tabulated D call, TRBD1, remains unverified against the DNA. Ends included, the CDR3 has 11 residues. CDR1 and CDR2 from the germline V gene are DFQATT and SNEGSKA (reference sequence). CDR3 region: CSARGPGTDLI.

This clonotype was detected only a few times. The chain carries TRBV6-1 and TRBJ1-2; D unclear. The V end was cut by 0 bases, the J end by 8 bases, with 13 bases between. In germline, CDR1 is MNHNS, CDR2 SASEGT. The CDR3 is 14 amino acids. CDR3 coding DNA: TGTGCCAGCAGTGAAGCAGTTCGGTCTACGGGCTACACCTTC. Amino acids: CASSEAVRSTGYTF.

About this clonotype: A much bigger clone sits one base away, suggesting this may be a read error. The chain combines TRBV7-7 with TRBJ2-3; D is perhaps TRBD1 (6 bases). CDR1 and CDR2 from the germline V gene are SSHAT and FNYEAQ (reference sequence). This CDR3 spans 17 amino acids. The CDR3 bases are TGTGCTAGCAGCTTAGGCCACCGGGACAAGGTGACATATACGCAGTATTTT. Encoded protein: CASSLGHRDKVTYTQYF.

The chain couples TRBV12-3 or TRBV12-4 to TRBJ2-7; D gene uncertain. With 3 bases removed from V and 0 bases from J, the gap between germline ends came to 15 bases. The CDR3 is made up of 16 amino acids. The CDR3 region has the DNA TGTGCCAGCAGTTTCCTACTGCTACCTAGCTCCTACGAGCAGTACTTC. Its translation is CASSFLLLPSSYEQYF.

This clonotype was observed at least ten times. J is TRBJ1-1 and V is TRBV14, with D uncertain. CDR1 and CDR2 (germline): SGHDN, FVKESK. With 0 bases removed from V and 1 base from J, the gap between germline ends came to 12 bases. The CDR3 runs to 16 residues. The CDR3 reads CASSQETLFKNTEAFF. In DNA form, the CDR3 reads TGTGCCAGCAGCCAAGAGACGCTATTCAAGAACACTGAAGCTTTCTTT.

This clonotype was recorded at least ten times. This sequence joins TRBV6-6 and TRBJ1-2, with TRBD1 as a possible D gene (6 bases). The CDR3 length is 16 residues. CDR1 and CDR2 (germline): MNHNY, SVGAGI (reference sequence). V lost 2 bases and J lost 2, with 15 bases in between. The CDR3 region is CASSYQDQGWNYGYTF. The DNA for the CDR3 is TGTGCCAGCAGTTACCAGGATCAGGGGTGGAACTATGGCTACACCTTC.

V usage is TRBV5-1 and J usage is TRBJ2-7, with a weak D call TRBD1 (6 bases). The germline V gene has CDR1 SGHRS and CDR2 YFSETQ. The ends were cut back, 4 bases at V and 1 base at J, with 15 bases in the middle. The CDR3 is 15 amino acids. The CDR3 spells CASSGTTGLSYEQYF. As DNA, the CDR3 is TGCGCCAGCAGCGGGACAACAGGGTTGTCCTACGAGCAGTACTTC. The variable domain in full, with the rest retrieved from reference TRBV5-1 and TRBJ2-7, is KAGVTQTPRYLIKTRGQQVTLSCSPISGHRSVSWYQQTPGQGLQFLFEYFSETQRNKGNFPGRFSGRQFSNSRSEMNVSTLELGDSALYLCASSGTTGLSYEQYFGPGTRLTVT.

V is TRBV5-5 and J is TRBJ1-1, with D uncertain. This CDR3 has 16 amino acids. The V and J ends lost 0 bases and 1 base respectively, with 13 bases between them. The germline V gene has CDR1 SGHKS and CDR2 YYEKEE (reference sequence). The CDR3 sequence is CASSLGPGGRNTEAFF. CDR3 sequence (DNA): TGTGCCAGCAGCTTGGGTCCGGGAGGGAGGAACACTGAAGCTTTCTTT.

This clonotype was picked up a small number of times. CDR3 region: CASSPLGENYGYTF. CDR3 sequence (DNA): TGTGCCAGCAGTCCCCTAGGGGAGAACTATGGCTACACCTTC. The rearrangement joins TRBV27 to TRBJ1-2; the D gene is possibly TRBD1 (5 bases). This CDR3 has 14 amino acids. Trimming removed 5 bases at V and 2 bases at J, with 12 bases between. CDR1 and CDR2 from the germline V gene are MNHEY and SMNVEV (reference sequence).

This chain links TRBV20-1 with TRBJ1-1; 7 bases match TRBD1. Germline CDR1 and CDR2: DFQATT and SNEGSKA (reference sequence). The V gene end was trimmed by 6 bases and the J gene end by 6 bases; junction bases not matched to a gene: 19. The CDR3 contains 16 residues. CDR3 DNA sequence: TGCAGTGCCCAGGACAGGACCCTCCTTGGGACGTCTGAAGCTTTCTTT. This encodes CSAQDRTLLGTSEAFF.

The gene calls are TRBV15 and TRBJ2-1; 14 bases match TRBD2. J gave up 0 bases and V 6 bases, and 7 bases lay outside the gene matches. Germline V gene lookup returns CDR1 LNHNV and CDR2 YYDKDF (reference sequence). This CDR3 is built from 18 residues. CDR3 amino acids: CATSPGLAGVHSYNEQFF. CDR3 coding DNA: TGTGCCACCAGTCCGGGACTAGCGGGAGTTCACTCCTACAATGAGCAGTTCTTC.

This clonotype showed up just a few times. CDR3 coding DNA: TGTGCCAGCAGCCCATACACTGAAGCTTTCTTT. As protein: CASSPYTEAFF. The V gene is TRBV7-9, the J gene TRBJ1-1; D gene ambiguous. Germline V gives CDR1 SEHNR, CDR2 FQNEAQ (reference sequence). V was pared by 5 bases and J by 3 bases, with 4 bases between. The CDR3 consists of 11 residues. Together with reference TRBV7-9 and TRBJ1-1, the CDR3 gives the full variable domain: DTGVSQNPRHKITKRGQNVTFRCDPISEHNRLYWYRQTLGQGPEFLTYFQNEAQLEKSRLLSDRFSAERPKGSFSTLEIQRTEQGDSAMYLCASSPYTEAFFGQGTRLTVV.

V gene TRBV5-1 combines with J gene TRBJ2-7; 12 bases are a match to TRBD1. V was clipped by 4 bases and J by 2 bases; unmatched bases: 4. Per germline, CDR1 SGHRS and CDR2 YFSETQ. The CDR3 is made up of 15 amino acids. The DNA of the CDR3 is TGCGCCAGCAGCACCGGGGACAGGGGGCCCTACGAGCAGTACTTC. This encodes CASSTGDRGPYEQYF.

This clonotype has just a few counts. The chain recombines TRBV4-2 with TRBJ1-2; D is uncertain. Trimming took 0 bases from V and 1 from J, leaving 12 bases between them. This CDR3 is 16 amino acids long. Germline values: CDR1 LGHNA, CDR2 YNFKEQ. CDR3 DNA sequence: TGTGCCAGCAGCCAAGAATTGGCAGGAGTTAACTATGGCTACACCTTC. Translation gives CASSQELAGVNYGYTF.

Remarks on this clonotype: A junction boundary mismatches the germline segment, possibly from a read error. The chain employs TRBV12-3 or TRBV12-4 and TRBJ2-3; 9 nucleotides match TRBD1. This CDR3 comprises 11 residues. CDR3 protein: CASSNSGTGWF. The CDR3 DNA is TGTGCCAGCAGTAATTCCGGGACAGGGTGGTTC.

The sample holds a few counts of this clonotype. CDR3 protein: CATLMTGELFF. CDR3 DNA: TGTGCCACACTCATGACCGGGGAGCTGTTTTTT. The chain carries TRBV6-5 and TRBJ2-2; D is unclear. Trimming left V 10 bases short and J 5 bases short, with 8 bases between. The germline CDR1 and CDR2 sequences are MNHEY and SVGAGI. The CDR3 covers 11 residues.

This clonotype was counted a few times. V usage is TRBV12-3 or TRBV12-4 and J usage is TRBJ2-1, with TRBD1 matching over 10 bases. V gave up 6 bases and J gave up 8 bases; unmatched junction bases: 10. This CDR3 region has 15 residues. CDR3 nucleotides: TGTGCCAGCAGCCCGGGACAGGGGTGGGAGTATGAGCAGTTCTTC. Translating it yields CASSPGQGWEYEQFF.

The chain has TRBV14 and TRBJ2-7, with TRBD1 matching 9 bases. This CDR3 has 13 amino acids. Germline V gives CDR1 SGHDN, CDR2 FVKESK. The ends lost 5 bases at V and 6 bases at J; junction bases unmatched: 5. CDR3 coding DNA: TGTGCCAGCAGCGGGACAGGGAAGGGCGAGCAGTACTTC. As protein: CASSGTGKGEQYF.

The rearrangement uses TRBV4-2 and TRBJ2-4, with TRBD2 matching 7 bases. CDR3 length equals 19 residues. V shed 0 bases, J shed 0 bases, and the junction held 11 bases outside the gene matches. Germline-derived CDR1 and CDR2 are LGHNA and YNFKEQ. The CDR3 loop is CASSQDLTSLLVAKNIQYF. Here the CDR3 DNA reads TGTGCCAGCAGCCAAGACCTGACTAGCCTCCTTGTAGCCAAAAACATTCAGTACTTC.